This entry concerns a single T cell receptor beta chain. As yet, its antigen is unknown. The data belong to a study of T cell responses to AZD1222 COVID-19 vaccine. Study findings and constraints: The span of vaccine-associated CD4 TCRs extended across spike, with dominance at 160-218 and 743-854.

Only in-frame clones appear in the TCRdb table, and some are missing; sequencing was by immunoSEQ multiplex PCR. The profile shows some 120,000 clones, 70% to 90% of them singletons. V lost 7 bases and J lost 2; bases outside the gene matches: 10. CDR1 and CDR2 (germline): SGHTA, FQGNSA. There are 15 residues in the CDR3. The chain has TRBV7-2 and TRBJ1-2; 7 bases line up with TRBD1. This sample comprised peripheral blood, obtained on day 0 of AZD1222 vaccination. The clonotype originates from an adult in good health. This CDR3 is CASKGQRGDNYGYTF. The CDR3 DNA sequence: TGTGCCAGCAAGGGACAGAGAGGTGACAACTATGGCTACACCTTC.